The 28 T cell receptor beta chains in this list originate from one sample, sequenced in a study of control samples from healthy donors and cancer patients. Produced via immunoSEQ multiplex PCR; TCRdb's table is partial and in-frame only. The sample carries 120,000 to 150,000 clones, under 90% recorded once. The sample consisted of blood. The receptors shown here come from a man younger than 40 in good health.

The genes are TRBV2 and TRBJ2-2, with D maybe TRBD2 (5 bases). Per germline, CDR1 SNHLY and CDR2 FYNNEI. The CDR3 has 15 amino acids. V shed 2 bases and J shed 1 base, with 8 bases lying between them. Here the CDR3 DNA reads TGTGCCAGCAGTGAATCGGGATTGAACACCGGGGAGCTGTTTTTT. Translating gives CASSESGLNTGELFF.

The gene calls are TRBV10-3 and TRBJ2-5; 9 bases fit TRBD1. The CDR3 is 16 residues long. Germline V gene sequence: CDR1 ENHRY, CDR2 SYGVKD. V was clipped by 3 bases and J by 0 bases; unmatched bases: 5. The CDR3 DNA is TGTGCCATCAGTGACCCCGGGACAGGGAACCAAGAGACCCAGTACTTC. Its translation is CAISDPGTGNQETQYF.

The rearrangement uses TRBV24-1 and TRBJ2-1; TRBD1 matches 10 bases. V was clipped by 5 bases and J by 1 base; unmatched bases: 16. Germline V gene sequence: CDR1 KGHDR, CDR2 SFDVKD. CDR3 length: 20 amino acids. For the CDR3, the DNA is TGTGCCACCAGTGGCCCCACAGGACAGGGGGGCAGCCAGTCCTACAATGAGCAGTTCTTC. Amino acids: CATSGPTGQGGSQSYNEQFF.

The gene calls are TRBV4-1 and TRBJ1-3; D call uncertain. There are 13 residues in the CDR3. With 4 bases removed from V and 3 bases from J, the gap between germline ends came to 7 bases. Germline V gives CDR1 MGHRA, CDR2 YSYEKL. Written as DNA, the CDR3 is TGCGCCAGCAGCCTCGAATATGGAAACACCATATATTTT. Its protein product is CASSLEYGNTIYF.

V gene TRBV3-1 (or the pseudogene TRBV3-2) combines with J gene TRBJ1-3; D uncertain. The V end lost 4 bases, the J end lost 4 bases, and 5 bases lay between the germline ends. This CDR3 contains 12 residues. Germline CDR1 is LGHDT and CDR2 is YNNKEL (reference sequence). The CDR3 loop is CASSPLGNTIYF. In DNA form, the CDR3 reads TGTGCCAGCAGCCCCTTGGGAAACACCATATATTTT.

The chain carries TRBV3-1 (or the pseudogene TRBV3-2) and TRBJ2-1; tentatively, D is TRBD1 (5 bases). Germline CDR1 and CDR2: LGHDT and YNNKEL (reference sequence). V lost 0 bases to trimming and J lost 9 bases, with 21 bases between them. The CDR3 contains 17 residues. Here the CDR3 DNA reads TGTGCCAGCAGCCAAGAGCCCCTGGGAAGGGGCAGGAGTGAGCAGTTCTTC. Its translation is CASSQEPLGRGRSEQFF.

Comments on this clone: A read error may account for a junction end that differs from germline. This sequence joins TRBV15 and TRBJ1-4, with a possible D match to TRBD1 (5 bases). Looked up from germline, CDR1 is LNHNV and CDR2 is YYDKDF (reference sequence). CDR3 size: 13 residues. The CDR3 spells CATSRELGKGLFF. The CDR3 DNA sequence: TGTGCCACCAGCCGAGAGTTGGGGAAGGGGCTGTTTTTT.

The chain is built from TRBV6-6 and TRBJ2-5; TRBD2 might be the D (6 bases). CDR1 and CDR2 from the germline V gene are MNHNY and SVGAGI (reference sequence). The CDR3 length is 12 residues. Deletions cut 5 bases from V and 3 bases from J, with 7 bases between. The chain's CDR3 is CASSTGEETQYF. In nucleotides, the CDR3 is TGTGCCAGCAGTACGGGAGAAGAGACCCAGTACTTC.

This chain uses TRBV7-3 with TRBJ2-6; D is ambiguous. The CDR3 contains 16 residues. Germline loops: CDR1 SGHTA, CDR2 FQGTGA. The V gene lost 1 base and the J gene lost 1 base, with 8 bases spanning the gap. The chain's CDR3 is CASSLRSGSGANVLTF. CDR3 DNA: TGTGCCAGCAGCTTAAGGTCCGGTTCTGGGGCCAACGTCCTGACTTTC.

The chain is built from TRBV10-3 and TRBJ2-5; 9 bases are shared with TRBD2. The V and J ends lost 6 bases and 2 bases, in that order; junction bases with no gene match: 4. The CDR3 sequence is 14 residues long. In germline, CDR1 is ENHRY, CDR2 SYGVKD. As DNA, the CDR3 is TGTGCCATCAGCGTAGCGGGAGAACAAGAGACCCAGTACTTC. Protein product: CAISVAGEQETQYF.

V gene TRBV19 combines with J gene TRBJ1-5; the D gene is possibly TRBD1 (5 bases). Germline CDR1 and CDR2: LNHDA and SQIVND (reference sequence). Trimming left V 6 bases short and J 4 bases short, with 16 bases between. CDR3 length equals 15 residues. The CDR3 nucleotides read TGTGCCAGTAGAGGGGCCGGGGAGGTTAATCAGCCCCAGCATTTT. Protein: CASRGAGEVNQPQHF. The full variable domain, its missing parts supplied by reference TRBV19 and TRBJ1-5, is DGGITQSPKYLFRKEGQNVTLSCEQNLNHDAMYWYRQDPGQGLRLIYYSQIVNDFQKGDIAEGYSVSREKKESFPLTVTSAQKNPTAFYLCASRGAGEVNQPQHFGDGTRLSIL.

The V and J genes are TRBV7-2 and TRBJ2-5, with D perhaps given as TRBD1 or TRBD2 (6 bases each). The V end was cut by 5 bases, the J end by 5 bases, with 9 bases between. Germline-derived CDR1 and CDR2 are SGHTA and FQGNSA. The CDR3 runs to 12 residues. This CDR3 is CASSVGGETQYF. In nucleotides, the CDR3 is TGTGCCAGCAGCGTAGGGGGGGAGACCCAGTACTTC.

This clone occurred a few times. V usage is TRBV10-3 and J usage is TRBJ1-1; 7 bases align to TRBD1. In germline, CDR1 is ENHRY, CDR2 SYGVKD. The J segment lost 5 bases and the V segment lost 3 bases, leaving 6 bases of the junction unmatched. CDR3 length equals 14 residues. CDR3 protein: CAISDEGALTEAFF. The DNA for the CDR3 is TGTGCCATCAGTGATGAGGGGGCGCTTACTGAAGCTTTCTTT.

This chain's CDR3 is CASSIAQGADFSTEAFF. CDR3 nucleotide sequence: TGTGCCAGTAGTATAGCGCAGGGGGCGGATTTTAGCACTGAAGCTTTCTTT. J is TRBJ1-1 and V is TRBV19, with 8 nucleotides matching TRBD1. Germline V gene data show CDR1 as LNHDA and CDR2 as SQIVND (reference sequence). CDR3 length equals 17 residues. The V and J ends lost 1 base and 4 bases, in that order; junction bases with no gene match: 11.

The chain couples TRBV6-6 to TRBJ1-1, with D unclear. The CDR3 sequence is 12 residues long. Looked up from germline, CDR1 is MNHNY and CDR2 is SVGAGI (reference sequence). Between the trimmed V and J ends, which lost 7 bases and 2 bases, there was a span of 8 bases. In DNA, the CDR3 is TGTGCCAGCACCATCGCAAACACTGAAGCTTTCTTT. Protein: CASTIANTEAFF.

The chain carries TRBV11-1 and TRBJ1-2, with a possible D match to TRBD1 (5 bases). The germline gives CDR1 SGHAT, CDR2 FQDESV (reference sequence). V gave up 5 bases and J gave up 3 bases, with 13 bases separating them. The CDR3 is 14 amino acids. The CDR3 DNA sequence: TGTGCCAGCAGCCCCGGGAGACAGCACTATGGCTACACCTTC. Translating it yields CASSPGRQHYGYTF.

The chain recombines TRBV2 with TRBJ2-3, with 11 nucleotides matching TRBD2. This CDR3 has 14 amino acids. The germline CDR1 and CDR2 sequences are SNHLY and FYNNEI. V was pared by 5 bases and J by 9 bases, with 7 bases of the junction left unmatched. DNA of the CDR3: TGTGCCAGCAGTCAGCTAACTAGCGGGAGCACGCAGTATTTT. Protein: CASSQLTSGSTQYF.

This sequence joins TRBV29-1 and TRBJ2-1, with 12 bases matching TRBD2. The length of the CDR3 is 15 residues. Looked up from germline, CDR1 is SQVTM and CDR2 is ANQGSEA. The junction had 9 bases not matched to a gene; V was cut back by 8 bases and J by 4 bases. This CDR3 is CSSEGLAGRYNEQFF. The CDR3 DNA is TGCAGCTCAGAGGGACTAGCGGGTAGATACAATGAGCAGTTCTTC.

This rearrangement joins TRBV5-1 to TRBJ2-7, with 8 bases identical to TRBD2. Germline trimming cut 0 bases from V and 7 bases from J; bases unmatched to any gene: 12. The CDR3 spans 16 residues. Germline CDR1 reads SGHRS; CDR2 reads YFSETQ. CDR3 DNA sequence: TGCGCCAGCAGCTTGGCTGCCGGGGGGGCCTCAGAAGAGCAGTACTTC. This gives the protein CASSLAAGGASEEQYF.

The CDR3 DNA reads TGTGCCAGCAGCAGAACGGGCAGGGAGAATTCACCCCTCCACTTT. This sequence encodes CASSRTGRENSPLHF. The chain combines TRBV6-5 with TRBJ1-6, with D possibly being TRBD1 (5 bases). CDR1 and CDR2 (germline): MNHEY, SVGAGI. The CDR3 is made up of 15 amino acids. Between the trimmed V and J ends, which lost 6 bases and 7 bases, there was a span of 16 bases.

Only one count was recorded for this clone. J is TRBJ2-5 and V is TRBV7-9; unclear D gene. Germline V gene sequence: CDR1 SEHNR, CDR2 FQNEAQ (reference sequence). The CDR3 has 13 residues. With 11 bases removed from V and 2 bases from J, the gap between germline ends came to 15 bases. The CDR3, as DNA: TGTGCCTATACCCCCACTGCACAAGAGACCCAGTACTTC. It translates to CAYTPTAQETQYF. Based on the CDR3 plus reference TRBV7-9 and TRBJ2-5, the full variable domain is DTGVSQNPRHKITKRGQNVTFRCDPISEHNRLYWYRQTLGQGPEFLTYFQNEAQLEKSRLLSDRFSAERPKGSFSTLEIQRTEQGDSAMYLCAYTPTAQETQYFGPGTRLLVL.

This clone was found a few times. This chain joins TRBV29-1 and TRBJ2-7; no firm D call. The CDR3 length is 12 residues. Trimming pared 2 bases from V and 5 bases from J, leaving 10 bases between. Germline loops: CDR1 SQVTM, CDR2 ANQGSEA. CDR3 region: CSVEINRNEQYF. CDR3 coding DNA: TGCAGCGTTGAAATCAACCGGAACGAGCAGTACTTC.

The rearrangement joins TRBV6-2 or TRBV6-3 to TRBJ2-7; TRBD2 matches at 7 bases. Germline V gene data show CDR1 as MNHEY and CDR2 as SVGEGT. The CDR3 totals 15 residues. The ends lost 0 bases at V and 5 bases at J; junction bases unmatched: 7. The CDR3 loop is CASSYSGLPFHEQYF. The CDR3 nucleotides read TGTGCCAGCAGTTACTCGGGACTACCCTTCCACGAGCAGTACTTC.

This chain links TRBV14 with TRBJ1-2; D perhaps matches TRBD1 (5 bases). Germline-derived CDR1 and CDR2 are SGHDN and FVKESK. The CDR3 totals 14 residues. Deletions cut 5 bases from V and 1 base from J, with 11 bases between. In DNA form, the CDR3 reads TGTGCCAGCAGCTCCCTGGGGGTTAACTATGGCTACACCTTC. This encodes CASSSLGVNYGYTF.

V gene TRBV7-2 combines with J gene TRBJ2-7; weak D call: TRBD2 (6 bases). Trimming took off 7 bases at V and 0 bases at J, with 10 bases between the two ends. Germline CDR1 reads SGHTA; CDR2 reads FQGNSA. The CDR3 has 13 amino acids. The CDR3 loop reads CASKGGTSYEQYF. CDR3 DNA sequence: TGTGCCAGCAAGGGCGGGACCTCCTACGAGCAGTACTTC.

The rearrangement links TRBV11-2 to TRBJ2-5; 10 bases map to TRBD2. Germline V gene sequence: CDR1 SGHAT, CDR2 FQNNGV. V trimming: 1 base; J trimming: 4 bases; junction bases outside the gene matches: 6. The CDR3 has 16 residues. The CDR3 bases are TGTGCCAGCAGCTTAGGGCTAGCGGGAGTTTCAGAGACCCAGTACTTC. Its protein product is CASSLGLAGVSETQYF.

This chain joins TRBV5-1 and TRBJ1-6, with TRBD1 matching 8 bases. Trimming took 2 bases from V and 9 from J; bases not matched to a gene: 4. The CDR3 has 14 amino acids. Per germline, CDR1 SGHRS and CDR2 YFSETQ. This CDR3 is CASSFLGQGSPLHF. In DNA form, the CDR3 reads TGCGCCAGCAGCTTCCTAGGACAGGGTTCACCCCTCCACTTT.

This clone showed up just once. V usage is TRBV6-7 and J usage is TRBJ2-1; the D is unclear. TRBV6-7 counts as an open reading frame of uncertain function. Trimming took off 7 bases at V and 7 bases at J, with 29 bases between the two ends. The CDR3 consists of 18 residues. CDR3 nucleotides: TGTGCCAGCACAAGTTTTACCGGAGACCGACTGTCGTGGAATGAGCAGTTCTTC. Translation: CASTSFTGDRLSWNEQFF.